These T cell receptor beta chains were read from a single sample in a study of blood T cell repertoires in COVID-19. Assay used: immunoSEQ multiplex PCR; TCRdb lists only in-frame clones, some missing. The sample has some 180,000 clones; 80% are singletons. Sequencing input: peripheral blood. The receptor source for this set is a man between 60 and 75 years old with acute or convalescent COVID-19. The CDR3 runs from the conserved cysteine through the conserved F or W.

TRBJ1-6	TRBV6-5	CASSYRGAGNSPLHF
TRBJ2-7	TRBV5-4	CASSLAGGGSYEQYF
TRBJ2-1	TRBV5-4	CASSFTGLETNEQFF
TRBJ1-1	TRBV5-8	CASSLQIVTEAFF
TRBJ2-1	TRBV21-1	CASSKQGDDNEQFF
TRBJ1-1	TRBV14	CASSPTGGGEAFF
TRBJ1-6	TRBV14	CASSPRAPLHF
TRBJ1-3	TRBV11-2	CASSLGLGGAGNTIYF
TRBJ2-2	TRBV19	CASTISGRVAGELFF
TRBJ1-2	TRBV5-6	CASSLEGRLGYGYTF
TRBJ2-1	TRBV30	CAWSGSSGFSYNEQFF
TRBJ1-5	TRBV19	CATGWSNQPQHF
TRBJ1-1	TRBV6-5	CASTGTGWNTEAFF
TRBJ1-3	TRBV18	CASSEGIPDRAGNTIYF
TRBJ2-7	TRBV5-1	CASSLEGVGEQYF
TRBJ1-2	TRBV5-1	CASSSGQAYGYTF
TRBJ1-5	TRBV19	CASSIEWRGQPQHF
TRBJ2-3	TRBV7-9	CASSLDAGGLTDTQYF
TRBJ1-1	TRBV14	CASSPLGGGTEAFF
TRBJ2-3	TRBV2	CASSTSGGFTDTQYF
TRBJ1-1	TRBV19	CASSIDRWGVVAFF
TRBJ1-3	TRBV25-1	CASSEQQVFSGNTIYF
TRBJ2-1	TRBV4-1	CASSQPVTAIEQFF
TRBJ2-7	TRBV13	CASSPGLAEYEQYF
TRBJ2-3	TRBV7-3	CASSLQGAGTDTQYF
TRBJ1-2	TRBV18	CASSPGQGNYGYTF
TRBJ2-5	TRBV7-2	CASSLQGGRETQYF
TRBJ2-1	TRBV5-6	CASIHSGGVNEQFF
TRBJ1-4	TRBV27	CASSLYVSTTNEKLFF
TRBJ2-5	TRBV18	CASSPQRGTQETQYF
TRBJ2-7	TRBV19	CASSSQQGRTYEQYF
TRBJ2-5	TRBV4-3	CASSRGGTKRETQYF
TRBJ1-3	TRBV20-1	CSVEQGNTIYF
TRBJ2-7	TRBV11-2	CASSLERGLGQYF
TRBJ1-1	TRBV7-2	CASSRVGFFEAFF
TRBJ1-1	TRBV7-9	CASSLGSGSTEAFF
TRBJ2-3	TRBV2	CASSELGGGTDTQYF
TRBJ2-3	TRBV12-3/TRBV12-4	CASSSVADTQYF
TRBJ2-3	TRBV6-6	CASSPQAQAQYF
TRBJ1-1	TRBV7-9	CASSLAIRGFNTEAFF
TRBJ2-7	TRBV9	CARFRSVQASYEQYF
TRBJ1-2	TRBV7-2	CASSLTFGGRGYTF
TRBJ1-3	TRBV19	CASSIPGYGNTIYF
TRBJ2-1	TRBV5-1	CASSLVAGQAYNEQFF
TRBJ1-4	TRBV3-1/TRBV3-2	CASSLQGTGNEKLFF
TRBJ2-3	TRBV12-5	CASGLYRGGGTDTQYF
TRBJ2-1	TRBV3-1/TRBV3-2	CASSSQRGSYNEQFF
TRBJ1-3	TRBV6-6	CASSTTSGNTIYF
TRBJ2-1	TRBV6-5	CASTAVAGGIRLF
TRBJ2-3	TRBV27	CASSFWSGVTDTQYF
TRBJ2-1	TRBV6-4	CASSDTSGDNEQFF
TRBJ1-4	TRBV6-5	CASSYSEAGMGEKLFF
TRBJ2-1	TRBV18	CASSPTGLAGMGNEQFF
TRBJ2-3	TRBV24-1	CATSDIRDSSTDTQYF